Below, one T cell receptor (beta chain) is given with its context. Its antigen is not known. The data belong to a study of post-analysis software for immune sequencing data. The wider study: Some patients lacked subtype; others had relapsing-remitting, secondary progressive or progressive-relapsing disease. The study, taken as a whole, reports: TRBV segments more frequent in patients than in controls numbered a few and included TRBV5-6, TRBV5-1 and TRBV20-1.

CDR1 and CDR2 (germline): SGHTA, FQGNSA. The V and J ends lost 5 bases and 2 bases respectively, with 12 bases between them. The CDR3 length is 14 residues. cDNA libraries of TCR beta carried unique molecular identifiers. TCRdb re-analysed the PCR reads in MiXCR, keeping a single row per CDR3 protein. The repertoire includes around 770,000 distinct CDR3 sequences, about half of them detected once, and 4% to 5% sits in the top ten. The V gene is TRBV7-2, the J gene TRBJ2-5, with TRBD2 as a possible D gene (5 bases). This clonotype originated in a girl aged 10 to 17 with multiple sclerosis. The sequencing input was blood. CDR3 nucleotide sequence: TGTGCCAGCAGCGATGGACTGGAGCAAGAGACCCAGTACTTC. It translates to CASSDGLEQETQYF.